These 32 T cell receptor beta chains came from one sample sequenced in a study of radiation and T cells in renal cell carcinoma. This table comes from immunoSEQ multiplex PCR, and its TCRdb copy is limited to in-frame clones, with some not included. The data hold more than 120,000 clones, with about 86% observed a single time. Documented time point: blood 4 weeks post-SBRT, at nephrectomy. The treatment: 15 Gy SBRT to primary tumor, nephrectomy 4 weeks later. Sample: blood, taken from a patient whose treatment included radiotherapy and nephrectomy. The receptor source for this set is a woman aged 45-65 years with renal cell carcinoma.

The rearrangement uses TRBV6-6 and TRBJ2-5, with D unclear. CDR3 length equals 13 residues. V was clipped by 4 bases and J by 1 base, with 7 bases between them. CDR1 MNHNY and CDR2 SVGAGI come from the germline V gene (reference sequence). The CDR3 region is CASSLFAQETQYF. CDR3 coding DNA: TGTGCCAGCAGTTTGTTTGCCCAAGAGACCCAGTACTTC.

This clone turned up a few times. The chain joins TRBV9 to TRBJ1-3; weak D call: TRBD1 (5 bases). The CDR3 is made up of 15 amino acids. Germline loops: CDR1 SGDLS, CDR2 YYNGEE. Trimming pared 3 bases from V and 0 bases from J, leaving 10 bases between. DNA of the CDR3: TGTGCCAGCAGCGAGGAGGGGAACTCTGGAAACACCATATATTTT. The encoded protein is CASSEEGNSGNTIYF. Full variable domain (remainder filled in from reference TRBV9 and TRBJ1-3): DSGVTQTPKHLITATGQRVTLRCSPRSGDLSVYWYQQSLDQGLQFLIQYYNGEERAKGNILERFSAQQFPDLHSELNLSSLELGDSALYFCASSEEGNSGNTIYFGEGSWLTVV.

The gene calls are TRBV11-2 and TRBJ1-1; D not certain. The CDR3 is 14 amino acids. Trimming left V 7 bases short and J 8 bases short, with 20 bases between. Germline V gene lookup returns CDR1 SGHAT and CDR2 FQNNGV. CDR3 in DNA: TGTGCCAGCACCCTAGACGGGTTCGGCAGAGAAGCTTTCTTT. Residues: CASTLDGFGREAFF.

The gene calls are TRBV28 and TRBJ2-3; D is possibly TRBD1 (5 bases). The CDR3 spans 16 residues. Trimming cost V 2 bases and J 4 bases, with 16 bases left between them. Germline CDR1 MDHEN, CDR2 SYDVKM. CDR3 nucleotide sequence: TGTGCCAGCAGTTTACCCCTCCAGGGTATGGCAGATACGCAGTATTTT. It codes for CASSLPLQGMADTQYF. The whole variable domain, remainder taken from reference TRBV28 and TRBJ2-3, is DVKVTQSSRYLVKRTGEKVFLECVQDMDHENMFWYRQDPGLGLRLIYFSYDVKMKEKGDIPEGYSVSREKKERFSLILESASTNQTSMYLCASSLPLQGMADTQYFGPGTRLTVL.

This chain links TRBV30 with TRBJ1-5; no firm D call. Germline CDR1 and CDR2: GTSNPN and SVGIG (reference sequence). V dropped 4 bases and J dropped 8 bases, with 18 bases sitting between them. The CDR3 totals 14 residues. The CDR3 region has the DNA TGTGCCTGGAACAGAGCGGAAGATCCGGAGCCCCAGCATTTT. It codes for CAWNRAEDPEPQHF.

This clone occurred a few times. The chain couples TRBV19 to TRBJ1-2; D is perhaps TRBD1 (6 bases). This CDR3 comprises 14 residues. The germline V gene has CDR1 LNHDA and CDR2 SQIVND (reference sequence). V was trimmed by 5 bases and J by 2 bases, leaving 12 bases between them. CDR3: CASSSPGQNYGYTF. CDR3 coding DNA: TGTGCCAGTAGTTCGCCGGGACAAAACTATGGCTACACCTTC.

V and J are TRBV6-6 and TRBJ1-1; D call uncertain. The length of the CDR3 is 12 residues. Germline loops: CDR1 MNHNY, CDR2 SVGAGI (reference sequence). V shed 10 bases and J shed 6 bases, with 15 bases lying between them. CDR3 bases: TGTGCCACTTCGTTAACCGGGGCTGAAGCTTTCTTT. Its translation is CATSLTGAEAFF.

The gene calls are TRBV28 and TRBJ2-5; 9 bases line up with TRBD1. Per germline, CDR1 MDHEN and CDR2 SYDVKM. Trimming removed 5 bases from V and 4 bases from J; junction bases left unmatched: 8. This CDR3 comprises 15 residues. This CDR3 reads CASSANTGGGETQYF. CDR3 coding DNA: TGTGCCAGCAGTGCCAACACAGGGGGCGGAGAGACCCAGTACTTC.

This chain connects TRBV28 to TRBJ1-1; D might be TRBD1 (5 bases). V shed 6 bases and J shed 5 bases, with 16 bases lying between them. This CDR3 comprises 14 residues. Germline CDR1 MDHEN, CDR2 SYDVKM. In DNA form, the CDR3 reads TGTGCCAGCAGAGCAGGGTTGATGACGACTGAAGCTTTCTTT. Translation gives CASRAGLMTTEAFF.

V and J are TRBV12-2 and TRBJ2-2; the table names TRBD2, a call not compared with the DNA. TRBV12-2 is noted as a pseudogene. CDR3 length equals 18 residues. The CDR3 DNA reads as TGTGCCACCTTCTGCGGGTCGCTTAGTTCCAGAAACACCGGGGAGCTGTTTTTT. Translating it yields CATFCGSLSSRNTGELFF.

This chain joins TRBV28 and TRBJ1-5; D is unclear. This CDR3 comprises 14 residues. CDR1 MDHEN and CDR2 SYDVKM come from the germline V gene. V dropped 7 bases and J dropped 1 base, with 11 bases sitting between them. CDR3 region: CASKLLGSNQPQHF. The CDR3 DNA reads TGTGCCAGCAAGCTTTTGGGAAGCAATCAGCCCCAGCATTTT.

For the CDR3, the DNA is TGTGCCAGCAGCCATGAGTCGAACATTCAGTACTTC. Its protein is CASSHESNIQYF. This chain links TRBV5-4 with TRBJ2-4; no reliable D call. Looked up from germline, CDR1 is SGHNT and CDR2 is YYREEE (reference sequence). The CDR3 has 12 amino acids. V was pared by 4 bases and J by 7 bases, with 9 bases between. Full variable domain (outside the CDR3, taken from reference TRBV5-4 and TRBJ2-4): ETGVTQSPTHLIKTRGQQVTLRCSSQSGHNTVSWYQQALGQGPQFIFQYYREEENGRGNFPPRFSGLQFPNYSSELNVNALELDDSALYLCASSHESNIQYFGAGTRLSVL.

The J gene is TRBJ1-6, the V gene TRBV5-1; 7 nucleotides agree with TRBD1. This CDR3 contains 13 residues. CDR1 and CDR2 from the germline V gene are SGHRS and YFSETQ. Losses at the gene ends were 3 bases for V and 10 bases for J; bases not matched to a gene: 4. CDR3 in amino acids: CASSYGTASPLHF. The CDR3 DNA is TGCGCCAGCAGCTACGGGACAGCCTCACCCCTCCACTTT.

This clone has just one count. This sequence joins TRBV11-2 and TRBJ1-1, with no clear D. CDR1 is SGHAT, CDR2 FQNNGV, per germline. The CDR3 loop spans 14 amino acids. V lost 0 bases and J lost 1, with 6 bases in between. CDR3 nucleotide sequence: TGTGCCAGCAGCTTAGAGAACGAGAACACTGAAGCTTTCTTT. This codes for CASSLENENTEAFF. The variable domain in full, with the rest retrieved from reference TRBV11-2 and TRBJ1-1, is EAGVAQSPRYKIIEKRQSVAFWCNPISGHATLYWYQQILGQGPKLLIQFQNNGVVDDSQLPKDRFSAERLKGVDSTLKIQPAKLEDSAVYLCASSLENENTEAFFGQGTRLTVV.

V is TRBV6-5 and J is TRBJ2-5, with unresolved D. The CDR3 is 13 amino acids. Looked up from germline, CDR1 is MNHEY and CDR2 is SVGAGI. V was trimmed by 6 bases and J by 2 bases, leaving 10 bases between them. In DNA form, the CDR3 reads TGTGCCAGCAGCAAGGAAGTACAAGAGACCCAGTACTTC. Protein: CASSKEVQETQYF.

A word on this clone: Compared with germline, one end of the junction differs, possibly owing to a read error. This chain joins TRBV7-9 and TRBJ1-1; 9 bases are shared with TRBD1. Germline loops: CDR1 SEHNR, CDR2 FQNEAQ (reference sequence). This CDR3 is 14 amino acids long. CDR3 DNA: TGTGCCAGCAGCGGACAGGGGAAGGGGACTGACGCTTTCTTT. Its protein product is CASSGQGKGTDAFF.

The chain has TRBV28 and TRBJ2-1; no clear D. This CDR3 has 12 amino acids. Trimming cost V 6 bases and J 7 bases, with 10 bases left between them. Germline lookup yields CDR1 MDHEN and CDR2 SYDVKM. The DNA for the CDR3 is TGTGCCAGCAGCCCGACCGGTAATGAGCAGTTCTTC. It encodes CASSPTGNEQFF.

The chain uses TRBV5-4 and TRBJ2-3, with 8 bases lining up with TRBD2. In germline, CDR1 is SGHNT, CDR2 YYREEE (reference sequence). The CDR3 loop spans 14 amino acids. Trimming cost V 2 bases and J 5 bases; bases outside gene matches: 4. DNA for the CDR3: TGTGCCAGCAGCTTTGGGACTAGGATAGATACGCAGTATTTT. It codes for CASSFGTRIDTQYF.

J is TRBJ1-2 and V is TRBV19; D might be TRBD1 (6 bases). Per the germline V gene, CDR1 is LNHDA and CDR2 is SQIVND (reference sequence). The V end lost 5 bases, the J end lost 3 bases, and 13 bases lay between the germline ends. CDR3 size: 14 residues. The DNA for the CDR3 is TGTGCCAGTAGTTTGAGCAGGGGTGACTATGGCTACACCTTC. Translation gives CASSLSRGDYGYTF.

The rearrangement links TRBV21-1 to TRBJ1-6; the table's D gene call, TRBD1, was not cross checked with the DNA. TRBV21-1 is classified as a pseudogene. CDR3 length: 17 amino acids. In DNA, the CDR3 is TGTGCCAGCAAAGGGGCGACAGGGGGCAATGCTAATTCACCCCTCCACTTT. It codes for CASKGATGGNANSPLHF.

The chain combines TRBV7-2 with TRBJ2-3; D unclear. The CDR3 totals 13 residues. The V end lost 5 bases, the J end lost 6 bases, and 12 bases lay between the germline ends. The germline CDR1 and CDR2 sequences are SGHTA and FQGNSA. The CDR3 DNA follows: TGTGCCAGCAGCGCCTACTCATGGGATACGCAGTATTTT. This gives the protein CASSAYSWDTQYF.

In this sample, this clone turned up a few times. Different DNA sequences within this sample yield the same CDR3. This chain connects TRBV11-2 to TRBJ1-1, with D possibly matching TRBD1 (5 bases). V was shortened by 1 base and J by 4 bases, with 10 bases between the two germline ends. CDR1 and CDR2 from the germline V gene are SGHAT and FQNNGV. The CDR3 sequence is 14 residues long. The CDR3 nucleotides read TGTGCCAGCAGCTTAGGCCAGGGTTCCACTGAAGCTTTCTTT. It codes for CASSLGQGSTEAFF.

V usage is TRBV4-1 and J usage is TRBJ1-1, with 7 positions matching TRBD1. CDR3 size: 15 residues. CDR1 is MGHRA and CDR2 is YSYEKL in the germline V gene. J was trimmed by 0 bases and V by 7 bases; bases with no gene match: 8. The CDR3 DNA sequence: TGCGCCAGCACCCCATACGGGACAGTGAACACTGAAGCTTTCTTT. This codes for CASTPYGTVNTEAFF.

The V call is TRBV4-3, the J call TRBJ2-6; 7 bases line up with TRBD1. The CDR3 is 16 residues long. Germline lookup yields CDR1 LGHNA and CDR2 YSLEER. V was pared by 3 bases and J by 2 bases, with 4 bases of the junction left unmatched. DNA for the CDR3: TGCGCCAGCAGCCAGGAACAGGGGACTGGGGCCAACGTCCTGACTTTC. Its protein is CASSQEQGTGANVLTF.

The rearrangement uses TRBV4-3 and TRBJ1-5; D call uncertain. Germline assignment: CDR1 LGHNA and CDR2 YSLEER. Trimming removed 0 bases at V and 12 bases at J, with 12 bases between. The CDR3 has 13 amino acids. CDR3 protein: CASSQERIADQHF. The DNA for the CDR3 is TGCGCCAGCAGCCAAGAACGGATCGCGGACCAGCATTTT.

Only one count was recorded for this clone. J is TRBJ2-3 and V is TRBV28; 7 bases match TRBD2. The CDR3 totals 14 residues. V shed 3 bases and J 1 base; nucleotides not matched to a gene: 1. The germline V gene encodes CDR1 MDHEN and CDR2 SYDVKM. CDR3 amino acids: CASSLAGGTDTQYF. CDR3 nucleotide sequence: TGTGCCAGCAGTTTGGCGGGGGGCACAGATACGCAGTATTTT.

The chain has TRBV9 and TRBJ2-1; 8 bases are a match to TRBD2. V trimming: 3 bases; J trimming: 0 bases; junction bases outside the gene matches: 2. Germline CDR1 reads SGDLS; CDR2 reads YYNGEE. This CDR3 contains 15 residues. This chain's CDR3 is CASSASGSSYNEQFF. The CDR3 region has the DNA TGTGCCAGCAGCGCAAGCGGGAGCTCCTACAATGAGCAGTTCTTC.

For the CDR3, the DNA is TGTGCCAGCAGCGCATCCGGGACAGGGAGGATACTAGGCTACACCTTC. Residues: CASSASGTGRILGYTF. V and J are TRBV11-2 and TRBJ1-2; 9 bases line up with TRBD1. CDR1 is SGHAT and CDR2 is FQNNGV in the germline V gene. The V and J ends lost 5 bases and 8 bases, in that order; junction bases with no gene match: 15. The CDR3 is 16 residues long.

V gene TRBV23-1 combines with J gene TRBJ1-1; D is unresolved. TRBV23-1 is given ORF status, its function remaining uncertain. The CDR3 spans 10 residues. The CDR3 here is CATTGTEAFF. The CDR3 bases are TGCGCGACTACGGGCACTGAAGCTTTCTTT.

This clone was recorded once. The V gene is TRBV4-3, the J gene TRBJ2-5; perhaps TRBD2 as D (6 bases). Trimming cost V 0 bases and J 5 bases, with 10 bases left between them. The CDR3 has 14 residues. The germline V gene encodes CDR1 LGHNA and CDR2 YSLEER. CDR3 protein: CASSQDPGVETQYF. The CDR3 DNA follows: TGCGCCAGCAGCCAAGATCCGGGGGTTGAGACCCAGTACTTC.

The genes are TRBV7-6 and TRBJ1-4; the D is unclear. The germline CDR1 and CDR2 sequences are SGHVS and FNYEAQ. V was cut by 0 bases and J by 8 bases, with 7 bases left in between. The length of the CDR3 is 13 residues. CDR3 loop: CASSLAPQEKLFF. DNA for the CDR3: TGTGCCAGCAGCTTAGCCCCACAGGAAAAACTGTTTTTT.

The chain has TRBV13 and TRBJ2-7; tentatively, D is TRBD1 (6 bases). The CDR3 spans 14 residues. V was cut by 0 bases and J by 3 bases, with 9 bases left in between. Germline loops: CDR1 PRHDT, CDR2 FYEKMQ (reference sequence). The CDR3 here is CASSLGTGLYEQYF. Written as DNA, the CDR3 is TGTGCCAGCAGCTTAGGGACAGGCCTCTACGAGCAGTACTTC.